The source of this T cell receptor beta chain is a study of human T cells and chemical hapten exposure. Regarding the study as a whole: TCRs exceeding 1 in 1000 frequency stayed unchanged with DPC sensitization. Large CDR3 similarity clusters arose significantly more often from expanded TCRs than from controls.

TCRdb ran MiXCR on the RACE reads and lists one entry per CDR3 protein. The data show roughly 97,000 distinct CDR3 sequences, 25% to 30% seen once. Indicated time point: patch test 3, about 24 weeks after DPC sensitization. As for treatment: therapeutic diphenylcyclopropenone sensitization with weekly scalp DPC. A note on this clonotype: The antigen remains undetermined.

The source of this sequence is a man between 40 and 49 years old with alopecia areata. Some clones in this sample may be carry-over from other donors' samples. Sequencing was performed on whole blood, taken in connection with sensitization to the hapten diphenylcyclopropenone (DPC).

This CDR3 reads CASSLNSADTQYF. CDR3 nucleotides: TGCGCCAGCAGCTTGAACTCGGCAGATACGCAGTATTTT. The chain recombines TRBV5-1 with TRBJ2-3; D call uncertain. The CDR3 contains 13 residues. V was pared by 1 base and J by 4 bases, with 7 bases between. Per germline, CDR1 SGHRS and CDR2 YFSETQ.